The 2 T cell receptor beta chains below come from one sample, sequenced in a study of blood T cell repertoires in COVID-19. The repertoire was sequenced with immunoSEQ multiplex PCR; TCRdb's copy has only in-frame clones and lacks some. The sample consists of under 150,000 clones, around nine tenths of them appearing once. The sample comprised peripheral blood. These TCRs come from a man aged 45-65 years with active or convalescent COVID-19.

The rearrangement links TRBV4-1 to TRBJ2-1; D is unresolved. Per the germline V gene, CDR1 is MGHRA and CDR2 is YSYEKL. V was clipped by 0 bases and J by 0 bases, with 6 bases between them. The CDR3 has 15 amino acids. This CDR3 reads CASSQDSSSYNEQFF. In DNA form, the CDR3 reads TGCGCCAGCAGCCAAGATTCTAGCTCCTACAATGAGCAGTTCTTC.

This chain joins TRBV18 and TRBJ1-1, with a weak D call TRBD1 (5 bases). CDR1 and CDR2 (germline): KGHSH, LQKENI. The V and J ends lost 0 bases and 4 bases respectively, with 15 bases between them. There are 16 residues in the CDR3. In nucleotides, the CDR3 is TGTGCCAGCTCACCACCCAGGGCCCTTCGGACCACTGAAGCTTTCTTT. This translates into CASSPPRALRTTEAFF.